The 17 T cell receptor beta chains below were found in one sample sequenced in a study of cytotoxic CD8 clonotypes in ibrutinib-treated CLL. Assay used: immunoSEQ multiplex PCR; TCRdb lists only in-frame clones, some missing. The top ten hold approximately 7.2% of the sample, which has about 22,000 clones, roughly four fifths seen once. The sample in question was PBMCs, obtained before ibrutinib treatment. The receptors originated from a human donor with chronic lymphocytic leukemia.

In DNA form, the CDR3 reads TGTGCCAGTAGGGATACAGGGAGCAATCAGCCCCAGCATTTT. Translating it yields CASRDTGSNQPQHF. The chain links TRBV19 to TRBJ1-5; TRBD1 is a possible D gene (6 bases). CDR3 length: 14 amino acids. V lost 6 bases and J lost 1, with 10 bases in between. Germline CDR1 is LNHDA and CDR2 is SQIVND (reference sequence).

The genes are TRBV7-8 and TRBJ2-3, with no clear D. Germline assignment: CDR1 SGHVS and CDR2 FQNEAQ. Trimming took off 0 bases at V and 0 bases at J, with 7 bases between the two ends. The CDR3 spans 15 residues. In nucleotides, the CDR3 is TGTGCCAGCAGCTTAGCGCTGAGGAGCACAGATACGCAGTATTTT. Translating it yields CASSLALRSTDTQYF. The whole variable domain, remainder taken from reference TRBV7-8 and TRBJ2-3, is GAGVSQSPRYKVAKRGQDVALRCDPISGHVSLFWYQQALGQGPEFLTYFQNEAQLDKSGLPSDRFFAERPEGSVSTLKIQRTQQEDSAVYLCASSLALRSTDTQYFGPGTRLTVL.

This chain uses TRBV11-2 with TRBJ1-5, with 12 nucleotides matching TRBD1. Germline trimming cut 3 bases from V and 4 bases from J; bases unmatched to any gene: 13. CDR1 is SGHAT and CDR2 is FQNNGV in the germline V gene. The CDR3 is 19 amino acids. The CDR3: CASSFGAGTGGAGNQPQHF. The CDR3 coding sequence is TGTGCCAGCAGCTTTGGCGCCGGGACAGGGGGCGCCGGGAATCAGCCCCAGCATTTT.

This chain joins TRBV2 and TRBJ1-3; D is uncertain. The germline CDR1 and CDR2 sequences are SNHLY and FYNNEI. The germline V and J ends were trimmed by 3 bases and 4 bases, with 4 bases remaining between them. The CDR3 is 12 residues long. The CDR3 bases are TGTGCCAGCAGTGAGGGGGGAAACACCATATATTTT. Protein product: CASSEGGNTIYF. Combining the CDR3 with reference TRBV2 and TRBJ1-3 gives the whole variable domain EPEVTQTPSHQVTQMGQEVILRCVPISNHLYFYWYRQILGQKVEFLVSFYNNEISEKSEIFDDQFSVERPDGSNFTLKIRSTKLEDSAMYFCASSEGGNTIYFGEGSWLTVV.

This clone appeared a single time. This rearrangement joins TRBV6-5 to TRBJ1-2; TRBD1 aligns across 10 bases. Germline V gene lookup returns CDR1 MNHEY and CDR2 SVGAGI. This CDR3 has 14 residues. J was trimmed by 2 bases and V by 8 bases; bases with no gene match: 5. CDR3 sequence (DNA): TGTGCCAGCCAACCGGGACAGGGGAACTATGGCTACACCTTC. It codes for CASQPGQGNYGYTF.

This clone was picked up a small number of times. This chain connects TRBV19 to TRBJ1-5; maybe TRBD1 (6 bases). CDR3 length equals 15 residues. Trimming left V 6 bases short and J 6 bases short, with 18 bases between. Germline V CDR1 and CDR2: LNHDA, SQIVND (reference sequence). The CDR3 protein is CASSHQAGVFQPQHF. The CDR3 DNA sequence: TGTGCCAGTAGCCACCAGGCAGGGGTTTTTCAGCCCCAGCATTTT. The full variable domain, in which reference TRBV19 and TRBJ1-5 provide the parts outside the CDR3, is DGGITQSPKYLFRKEGQNVTLSCEQNLNHDAMYWYRQDPGQGLRLIYYSQIVNDFQKGDIAEGYSVSREKKESFPLTVTSAQKNPTAFYLCASSHQAGVFQPQHFGDGTRLSIL.

The V and J genes are TRBV9 and TRBJ2-3; no definite D call. Trimming shortened V by 8 bases and J by 8 bases, and 15 bases separated the two germline ends. CDR3 size: 12 residues. Germline V lookup: CDR1 SGDLS, CDR2 YYNGEE. The CDR3 spells CASYRLRSTQYF. The CDR3 nucleotides are TGTGCCAGTTACCGGCTAAGGTCTACGCAGTATTTT.

This clone was seen a handful of times. The chain has TRBV27 and TRBJ1-5; no clear D. The germline CDR1 and CDR2 sequences are MNHEY and SMNVEV (reference sequence). Between the trimmed V and J ends, which lost 4 bases and 4 bases, there was a span of 11 bases. The CDR3 is 14 residues long. The CDR3 protein is CASSWELRNQPQHF. In DNA, the CDR3 is TGTGCCAGCAGTTGGGAACTGAGGAATCAGCCCCAGCATTTT.

The chain couples TRBV7-9 to TRBJ1-1; D might be TRBD1 (6 bases). The CDR3 totals 15 residues. Trimming left V 2 bases short and J 3 bases short, with 13 bases between. Per germline, CDR1 SEHNR and CDR2 FQNEAQ (reference sequence). CDR3 region: CASSLRGLGDTEAFF. The CDR3 DNA reads TGTGCCAGCAGCTTAAGGGGGTTAGGAGACACTGAAGCTTTCTTT.

The chain's CDR3 is CASSLGQGPYEQYF. The CDR3 coding sequence is TGCGCCAGCAGCTTGGGACAGGGGCCCTACGAGCAGTACTTC. The chain links TRBV5-1 to TRBJ2-7, with TRBD1 identical over 8 bases. This CDR3 has 14 amino acids. The V and J ends lost 0 bases and 2 bases, in that order; junction bases with no gene match: 1. The germline CDR1 and CDR2 sequences are SGHRS and YFSETQ.

This chain links TRBV5-1 with TRBJ2-7; D may be TRBD1 or TRBD2 (5 bases each). This CDR3 has 14 residues. From germline, CDR1 is SGHRS and CDR2 YFSETQ. Trimming removed 2 bases at V and 5 bases at J, with 14 bases between. The CDR3 loop is CASSLAGTTDEQYF. The CDR3 DNA sequence: TGCGCCAGCAGCTTAGCCGGGACGACCGACGAGCAGTACTTC. Based on the CDR3 plus reference TRBV5-1 and TRBJ2-7, the full variable domain is KAGVTQTPRYLIKTRGQQVTLSCSPISGHRSVSWYQQTPGQGLQFLFEYFSETQRNKGNFPGRFSGRQFSNSRSEMNVSTLELGDSALYLCASSLAGTTDEQYFGPGTRLTVT.

In its sample, this clone ranks as medium-sized. V is TRBV9 and J is TRBJ1-6, with TRBD1 matching 7 bases. J lost 6 bases, V lost 3 bases, and 6 bases had no gene match. The CDR3 is made up of 15 amino acids. The V gene's germline CDR1 is SGDLS and CDR2 YYNGEE. The CDR3 here is CASSGSTGLNSPLHF. The CDR3 DNA reads as TGTGCCAGCAGCGGGTCGACAGGGCTTAATTCACCCCTCCACTTT.

This chain connects TRBV30 to TRBJ1-3, with D unresolved. Germline V CDR1 and CDR2: GTSNPN, SVGIG (reference sequence). Trimming removed 2 bases at V and 2 bases at J, with 7 bases between. The CDR3 covers 13 residues. The CDR3 DNA reads TGTGCCTGGAGTTTGACACCTGGAAACACCATATATTTT. It yields the protein CAWSLTPGNTIYF.

The V and J genes are TRBV4-3 and TRBJ2-1, with no clear D. Germline CDR1 and CDR2: LGHNA and YSLEER. Deletions cut 0 bases from V and 0 bases from J, with 12 bases between. The CDR3 loop spans 17 amino acids. The CDR3 spells CASSQDLPAASYNEQFF. For the CDR3, the DNA is TGCGCCAGCAGCCAAGATCTTCCGGCCGCCTCCTACAATGAGCAGTTCTTC.

The chain recombines TRBV11-2 with TRBJ2-5; 11 nucleotides line up with TRBD2. V lost 5 bases to trimming and J lost 4 bases; unmatched junction nucleotides: 3. This CDR3 has 14 residues. Per the germline V gene, CDR1 is SGHAT and CDR2 is FQNNGV. In nucleotides, the CDR3 is TGTGCCAGCAGCGATAGCGGGAGGGGAGAGACCCAGTACTTC. This encodes CASSDSGRGETQYF.

V and J are TRBV7-2 and TRBJ2-5; maybe TRBD1 (6 bases). CDR3 length equals 14 residues. Germline V gene data show CDR1 as SGHTA and CDR2 as FQGNSA. V lost 3 bases to trimming and J lost 6 bases, with 14 bases between them. The CDR3 DNA reads TGTGCCAGCAGCTTCGGGGTGAGGGGGAAGACCCAGTACTTC. This encodes CASSFGVRGKTQYF. Drawing the rest from reference TRBV7-2 and TRBJ2-5, the complete variable domain is GAGVSQSPSNKVTEKGKDVELRCDPISGHTALYWYRQSLGQGLEFLIYFQGNSAPDKSGLPSDRFSAERTGGSVSTLTIQRTQQEDSAVYLCASSFGVRGKTQYFGPGTRLLVL.

In its sample, this clone was seen a few times. The chain employs TRBV5-6 and TRBJ2-7; 7 bases are a match to TRBD1. This CDR3 comprises 17 residues. The germline CDR1 and CDR2 sequences are SGHDT and YYEEEE. Germline trimming cut 0 bases from V and 12 bases from J; bases unmatched to any gene: 21. This CDR3 is CASSLALLGTERNDAYF. The CDR3 DNA is TGTGCCAGCAGCTTGGCCCTACTCGGGACAGAGAGGAACGACGCGTACTTC.